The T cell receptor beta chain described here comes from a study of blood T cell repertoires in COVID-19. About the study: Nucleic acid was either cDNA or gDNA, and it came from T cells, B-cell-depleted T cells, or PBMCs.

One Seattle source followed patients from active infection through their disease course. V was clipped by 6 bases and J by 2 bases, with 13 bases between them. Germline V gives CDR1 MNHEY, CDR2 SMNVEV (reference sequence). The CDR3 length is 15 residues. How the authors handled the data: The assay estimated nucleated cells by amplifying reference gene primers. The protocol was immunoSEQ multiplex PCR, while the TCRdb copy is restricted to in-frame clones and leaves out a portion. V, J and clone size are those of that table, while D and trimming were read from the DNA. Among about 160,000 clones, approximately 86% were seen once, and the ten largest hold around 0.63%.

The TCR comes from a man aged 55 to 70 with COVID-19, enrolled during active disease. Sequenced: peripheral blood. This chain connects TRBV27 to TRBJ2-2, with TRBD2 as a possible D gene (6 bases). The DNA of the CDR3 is TGTGCCAGCAGGCCGACTAGTAGAAACACCGGGGAGCTGTTTTTT. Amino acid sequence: CASRPTSRNTGELFF.